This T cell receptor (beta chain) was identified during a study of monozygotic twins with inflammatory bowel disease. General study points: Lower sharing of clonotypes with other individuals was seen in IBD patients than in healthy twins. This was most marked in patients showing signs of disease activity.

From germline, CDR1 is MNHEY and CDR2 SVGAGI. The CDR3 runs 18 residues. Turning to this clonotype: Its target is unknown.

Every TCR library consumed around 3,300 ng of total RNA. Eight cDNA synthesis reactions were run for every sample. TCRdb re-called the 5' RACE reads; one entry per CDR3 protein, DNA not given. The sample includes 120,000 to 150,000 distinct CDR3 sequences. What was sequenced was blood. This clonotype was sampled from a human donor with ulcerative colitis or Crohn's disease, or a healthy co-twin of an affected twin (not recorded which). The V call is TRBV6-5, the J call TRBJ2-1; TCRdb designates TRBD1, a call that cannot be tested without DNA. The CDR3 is CASSYLGEGLVLYNEQFF.